The text below deals with one T cell receptor (beta chain). These data originate in a study of blood T cell repertoires in COVID-19. Original processing notes: By means of reference gene primer amplification, nucleated cell counts were estimated. TCRdb keeps only in-frame clones here, not all; method: immunoSEQ multiplex PCR. From that table come the V and J calls and clone size; the DNA was used to work out D and trimming. The data contain some 41,000 clones, over 75% of them singletons. The CDR3 has 16 residues. CDR1 is SEHNR, CDR2 FQNEAQ, per germline (reference sequence). Between the trimmed V and J ends, which lost 5 bases and 4 bases, there was a span of 18 bases.

V usage is TRBV7-9 and J usage is TRBJ1-3, with D possibly being TRBD1 (6 bases). This TCR was sampled from a man aged 60 to 69 with active COVID-19. The sequenced material came from peripheral blood. The CDR3 DNA sequence: TGTGCCAGCAGCCCCAGGCAGGGGATGATAGGAAACACCATATATTTT. It is translated as CASSPRQGMIGNTIYF.